This TCR beta chain was sequenced during a study of cytomegalovirus exposure and HLA in healthy donors. Whole-study findings and limits: Per published accounts, TCR beta sequences correctly predicted the HLA-A and HLA-B alleles of most subjects. Earlier analysis found most TCR beta V segments productive about 90% or about 30% of the time. Both high specificity and high sensitivity reportedly marked the classifier's diagnosis of cytomegalovirus status. The study flagged 150 to 200 TCR beta chains as cytomegalovirus-associated.

Primers included in the PCR were 60 Vbeta and 13 Jbeta primers. The assay was immunoSEQ multiplex PCR, and TCRdb's table has in-frame clones only and misses some. The sample gives over 70,000 clones, roughly 66% of which show up once; 2.1% is in the top ten. Concerning this clone itself: The target antigen is unknown.

This CDR3 spans 15 amino acids. The germline V gene has CDR1 MDHEN and CDR2 SYDVKM. V shed 5 bases and J shed 6 bases, with 17 bases lying between them. V and J are TRBV28 and TRBJ1-5; D perhaps matches TRBD1 (5 bases). The sample comprised PBMCs. The receptor's source is a man aged 25 to 40 in good health and CMV-seronegative. DNA for the CDR3: TGTGCCAGCAGTCCCCGGGGGAGGGCCGGTCAGCCCCAGCATTTT. Its translation: CASSPRGRAGQPQHF.